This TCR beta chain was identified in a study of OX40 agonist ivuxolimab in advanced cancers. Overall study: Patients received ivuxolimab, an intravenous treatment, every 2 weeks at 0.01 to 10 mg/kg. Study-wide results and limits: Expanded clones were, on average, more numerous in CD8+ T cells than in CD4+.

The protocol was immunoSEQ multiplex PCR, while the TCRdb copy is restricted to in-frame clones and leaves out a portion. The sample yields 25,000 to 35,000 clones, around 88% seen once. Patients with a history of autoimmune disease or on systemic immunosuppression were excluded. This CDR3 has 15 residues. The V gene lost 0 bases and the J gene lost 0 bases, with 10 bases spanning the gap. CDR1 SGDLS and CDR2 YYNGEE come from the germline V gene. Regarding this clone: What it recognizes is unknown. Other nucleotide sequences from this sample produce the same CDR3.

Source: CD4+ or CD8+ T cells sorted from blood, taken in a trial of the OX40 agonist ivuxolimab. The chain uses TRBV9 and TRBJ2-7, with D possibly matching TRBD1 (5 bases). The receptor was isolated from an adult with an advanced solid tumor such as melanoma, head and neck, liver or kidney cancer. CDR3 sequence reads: CASSVGQGFSYEQYF. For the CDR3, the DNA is TGTGCCAGCAGCGTAGGCCAGGGATTCTCCTACGAGCAGTACTTC.